This T cell receptor (beta chain) came from a study of blood T cell repertoires in COVID-19. TCRdb's table, derived via immunoSEQ multiplex PCR, lists solely in-frame clones and lacks some. Of about 250,000 clones detected, roughly 85% appear once; the ten largest clones hold around 10%. Cohort assignment relied on participant-reported clinical history. The trim removed 2 bases at V and 1 base at J, leaving 8 bases unmatched. CDR1 and CDR2 from the germline V gene are LGHDT and YNNKEL (reference sequence). The CDR3 totals 19 residues. The specimen was PBMCs or T cells enriched from blood (not recorded which). The rearrangement joins TRBV3-1 (or the pseudogene TRBV3-2) to TRBJ2-2; 12 nucleotides match TRBD1. This TCR was recovered from a woman in her 50s with acute COVID-19. The CDR3 sequence: CASSQPGQGAHWNTGELFF. For the CDR3, the DNA is TGTGCCAGCAGCCAACCGGGACAGGGGGCGCATTGGAACACCGGGGAGCTGTTTTTT.